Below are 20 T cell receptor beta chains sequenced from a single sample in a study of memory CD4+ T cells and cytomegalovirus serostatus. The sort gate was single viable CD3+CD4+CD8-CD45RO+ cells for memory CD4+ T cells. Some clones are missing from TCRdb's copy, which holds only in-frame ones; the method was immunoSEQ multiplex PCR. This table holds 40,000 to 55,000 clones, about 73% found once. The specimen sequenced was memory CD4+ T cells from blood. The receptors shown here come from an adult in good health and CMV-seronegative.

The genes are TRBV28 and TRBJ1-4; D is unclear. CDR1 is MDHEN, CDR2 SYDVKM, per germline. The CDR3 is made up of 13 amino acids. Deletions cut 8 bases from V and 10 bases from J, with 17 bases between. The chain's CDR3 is CASGTPARGKLFF. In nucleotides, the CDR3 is TGTGCCAGCGGTACCCCTGCCCGGGGAAAACTGTTTTTT.

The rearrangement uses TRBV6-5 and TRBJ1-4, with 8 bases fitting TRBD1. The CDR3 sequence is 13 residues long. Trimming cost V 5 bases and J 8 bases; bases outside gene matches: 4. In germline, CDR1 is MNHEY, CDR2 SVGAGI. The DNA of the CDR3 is TGTGCCAGCAGTCCGGACAGGGAGGAAAAACTGTTTTTT. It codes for CASSPDREEKLFF.

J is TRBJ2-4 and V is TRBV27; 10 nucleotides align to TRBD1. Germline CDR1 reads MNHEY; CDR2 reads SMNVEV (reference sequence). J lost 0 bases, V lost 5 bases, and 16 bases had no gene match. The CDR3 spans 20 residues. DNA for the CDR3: TGTGCCAGCAGTCCCTGGACCGGGACAGGGGCTTTAGGAGCCAAAAACATTCAGTACTTC. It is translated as CASSPWTGTGALGAKNIQYF.

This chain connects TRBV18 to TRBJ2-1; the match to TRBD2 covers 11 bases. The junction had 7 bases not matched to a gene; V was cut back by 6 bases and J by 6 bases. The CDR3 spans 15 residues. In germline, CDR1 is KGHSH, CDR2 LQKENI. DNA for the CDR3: TGTGCCAGCTCCCCTAGCGGGGGGCGCGTCAATGAGCAGTTCTTC. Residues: CASSPSGGRVNEQFF.

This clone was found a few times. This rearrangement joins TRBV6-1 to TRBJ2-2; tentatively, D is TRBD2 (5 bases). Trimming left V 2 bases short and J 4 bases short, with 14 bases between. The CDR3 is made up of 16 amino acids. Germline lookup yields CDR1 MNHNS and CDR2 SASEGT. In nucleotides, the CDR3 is TGTGCCAGCAGTGAAAGTGCTAGCCGGAGCACCGGGGAGCTGTTTTTT. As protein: CASSESASRSTGELFF.

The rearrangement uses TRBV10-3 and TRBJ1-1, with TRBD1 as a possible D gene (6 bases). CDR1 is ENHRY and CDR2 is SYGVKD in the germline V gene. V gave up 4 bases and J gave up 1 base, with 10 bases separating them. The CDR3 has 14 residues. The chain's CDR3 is CAISGNRENTEAFF. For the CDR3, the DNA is TGTGCCATCAGTGGCAACAGGGAGAACACTGAAGCTTTCTTT.

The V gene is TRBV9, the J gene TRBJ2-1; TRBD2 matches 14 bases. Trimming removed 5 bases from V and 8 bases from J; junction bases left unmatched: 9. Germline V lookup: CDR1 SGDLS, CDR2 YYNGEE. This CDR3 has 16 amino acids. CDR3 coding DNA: TGTGCCAGCAGTGCCCTAGGGACTAGCGGGAGCCATGAGCAGTTCTTC. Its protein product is CASSALGTSGSHEQFF.

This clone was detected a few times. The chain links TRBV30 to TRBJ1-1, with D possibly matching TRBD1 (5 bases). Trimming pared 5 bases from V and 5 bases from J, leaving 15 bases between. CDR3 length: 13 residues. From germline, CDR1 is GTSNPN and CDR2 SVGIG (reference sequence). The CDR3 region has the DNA TGTGCCTGGCGGCCACCGAAGGGGACTGAAGCTTTCTTT. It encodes CAWRPPKGTEAFF.

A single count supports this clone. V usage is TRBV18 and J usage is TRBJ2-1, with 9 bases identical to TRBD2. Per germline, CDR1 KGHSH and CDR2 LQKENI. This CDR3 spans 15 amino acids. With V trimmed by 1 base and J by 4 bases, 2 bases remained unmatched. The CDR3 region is CASSPQSGRYNEQFF. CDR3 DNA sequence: TGTGCCAGCTCACCACAGAGCGGGAGGTACAATGAGCAGTTCTTC.

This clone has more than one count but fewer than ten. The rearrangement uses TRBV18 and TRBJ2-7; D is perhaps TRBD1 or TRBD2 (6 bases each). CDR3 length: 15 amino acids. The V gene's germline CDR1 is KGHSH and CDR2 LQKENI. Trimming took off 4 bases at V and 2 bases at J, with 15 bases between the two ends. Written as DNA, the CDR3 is TGTGCCAGCTCACTACGAGGGGGGCTGGCCTACGAGCAGTACTTC. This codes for CASSLRGGLAYEQYF.

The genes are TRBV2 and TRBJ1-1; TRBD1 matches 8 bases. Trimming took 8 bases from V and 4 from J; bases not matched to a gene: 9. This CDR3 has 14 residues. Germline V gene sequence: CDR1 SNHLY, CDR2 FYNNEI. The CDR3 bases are TGTGCCAGCGTGAAGACAGGGGTTGGCACTGAAGCTTTCTTT. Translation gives CASVKTGVGTEAFF.

This CDR3 reads CASSPWTSGTLNEQFF. CDR3 in DNA: TGTGCCAGCAGCCCCTGGACTAGCGGGACTCTCAATGAGCAGTTCTTC. V and J are TRBV9 and TRBJ2-1; 12 nucleotides agree with TRBD2. The CDR3 has 16 residues. V trimming: 4 bases; J trimming: 6 bases; junction bases outside the gene matches: 8. Germline V gene sequence: CDR1 SGDLS, CDR2 YYNGEE.

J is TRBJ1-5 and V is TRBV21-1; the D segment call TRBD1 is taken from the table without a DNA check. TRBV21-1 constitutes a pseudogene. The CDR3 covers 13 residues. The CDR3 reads CAIGDRDNQPQHF. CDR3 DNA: TGTGCCATCGGGGACAGGGACAATCAGCCCCAGCATTTT.

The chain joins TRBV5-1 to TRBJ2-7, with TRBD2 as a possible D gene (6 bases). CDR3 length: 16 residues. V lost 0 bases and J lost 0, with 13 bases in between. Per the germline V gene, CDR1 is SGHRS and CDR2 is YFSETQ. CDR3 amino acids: CASSLGSGTSSYEQYF. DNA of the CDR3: TGCGCCAGCAGCTTGGGGTCCGGGACTTCCTCCTACGAGCAGTACTTC.

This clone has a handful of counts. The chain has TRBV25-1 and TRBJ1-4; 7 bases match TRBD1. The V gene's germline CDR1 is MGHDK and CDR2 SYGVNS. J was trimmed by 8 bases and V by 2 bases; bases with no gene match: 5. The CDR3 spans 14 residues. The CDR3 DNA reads TGTGCCAGCAGTGAACACAGGGGAGGGGAAAAACTGTTTTTT. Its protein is CASSEHRGGEKLFF.

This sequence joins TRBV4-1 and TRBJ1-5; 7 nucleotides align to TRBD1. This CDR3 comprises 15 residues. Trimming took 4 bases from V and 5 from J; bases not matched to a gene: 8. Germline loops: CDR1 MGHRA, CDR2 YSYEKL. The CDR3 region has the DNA TGCGCCAGCAGCCTATTGACAGGGTCGGATCAGCCCCAGCATTTT. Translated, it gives CASSLLTGSDQPQHF.

The CDR3 DNA reads as TGTGCCAGCAGAGGCGATGGGCAGGAACTGTTTTTT. Amino acid sequence: CASRGDGQELFF. V is TRBV2 and J is TRBJ1-4; D uncertain. The CDR3 has 12 residues. The ends were cut back, 6 bases at V and 12 bases at J, with 14 bases in the middle. Germline V gene lookup returns CDR1 SNHLY and CDR2 FYNNEI.

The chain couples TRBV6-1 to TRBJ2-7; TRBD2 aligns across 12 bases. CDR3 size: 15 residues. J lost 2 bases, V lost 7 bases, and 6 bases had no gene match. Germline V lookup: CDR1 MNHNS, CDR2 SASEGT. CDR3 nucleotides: TGTGCCAGCAAGTCCTCTAGCGGGAGGGCCTACGAGCAGTACTTC. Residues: CASKSSSGRAYEQYF.

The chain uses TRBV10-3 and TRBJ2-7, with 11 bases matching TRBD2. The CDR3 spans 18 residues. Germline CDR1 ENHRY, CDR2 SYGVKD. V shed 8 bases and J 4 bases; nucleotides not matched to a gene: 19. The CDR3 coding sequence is TGTGCCATCGGGGGGGAACTAGCGGGAGAGAGGGCCTTATACGAGCAGTACTTC. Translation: CAIGGELAGERALYEQYF.

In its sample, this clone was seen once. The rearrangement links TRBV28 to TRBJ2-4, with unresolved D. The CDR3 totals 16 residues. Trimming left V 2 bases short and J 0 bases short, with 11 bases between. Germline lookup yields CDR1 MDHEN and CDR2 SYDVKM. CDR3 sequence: CASSLPALGAKNIQYF. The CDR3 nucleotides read TGTGCCAGCAGTTTACCGGCCTTGGGAGCCAAAAACATTCAGTACTTC. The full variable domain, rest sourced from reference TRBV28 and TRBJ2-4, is DVKVTQSSRYLVKRTGEKVFLECVQDMDHENMFWYRQDPGLGLRLIYFSYDVKMKEKGDIPEGYSVSREKKERFSLILESASTNQTSMYLCASSLPALGAKNIQYFGAGTRLSVL.